The 20 T cell receptor beta chains in this list originate from one sample, sequenced in a study of T cells in Graves' hyperthyroidism and ophthalmopathy. TCR beta CDR3 sequences were amplified from RNA transcripts. The primer set for the first-round RT-PCR of the TCR CDR3 was HTBI. TCRdb recomputed calls from the multiplex PCR reads with MiXCR, one row per CDR3 protein. The table lists about 210,000 distinct CDR3 sequences, more than 15% of them singletons. The sample consisted of blood. These TCRs come from a man over 45 with Graves' hyperthyroidism.

The rearrangement uses TRBV6-1 and TRBJ2-6, with D possibly TRBD2 on 5 matching bases. CDR1 is MNHNS, CDR2 SASEGT, per germline. V lost 5 bases and J lost 0, with 17 bases in between. The length of the CDR3 is 18 residues. This CDR3 is CASSRPSGVGSGANVLTF. The CDR3 DNA reads TGTGCCAGCAGTAGGCCCTCCGGGGTTGGCTCTGGGGCCAACGTCCTGACTTTC.

This chain links TRBV30 with TRBJ1-1, with D tentatively TRBD1 (6 bases). The CDR3 totals 17 residues. V lost 4 bases and J 1 base, leaving 22 bases between the germline ends. From germline, CDR1 is GTSNPN and CDR2 SVGIG (reference sequence). The CDR3 protein is CAWMRVGGAGWNTEAFF. CDR3 nucleotide sequence: TGTGCCTGGATGCGGGTGGGGGGGGCCGGATGGAACACTGAAGCTTTCTTT.

The chain employs TRBV7-9 and TRBJ2-7, with 16 bases lining up with TRBD2. This CDR3 is built from 18 residues. V was pared by 5 bases and J by 4 bases, with 11 bases of the junction left unmatched. Germline V CDR1 and CDR2: SEHNR, FQNEAQ (reference sequence). CDR3 sequence: CASSPGLAGGTAFYEQYF. The CDR3 DNA is TGTGCCAGCAGCCCGGGACTAGCGGGAGGGACCGCTTTTTACGAGCAGTACTTC.

This clonotype showed up many times. The chain joins TRBV20-1 to TRBJ2-1; 9 nucleotides line up with TRBD2. Germline V lookup: CDR1 DFQATT, CDR2 SNEGSKA (reference sequence). V shed 3 bases, J shed 9 bases, and the junction held 12 bases outside the gene matches. CDR3 length: 15 residues. This CDR3 reads CSARVSGTSSSEQFF. The CDR3 DNA sequence: TGCAGTGCTAGGGTCTCCGGGACTAGCTCGTCTGAGCAGTTCTTC.

The V gene is TRBV18, the J gene TRBJ2-6; D is perhaps TRBD1 (5 bases). Germline V lookup: CDR1 KGHSH, CDR2 LQKENI. V lost 6 bases to trimming and J lost 2 bases, with 20 bases between them. The CDR3 is made up of 18 amino acids. The DNA for the CDR3 is TGTGCCAGCTCGGCCGATGGCAGGGCAGGTGCTGGGGCCAACGTCCTGACTTTC. Its protein product is CASSADGRAGAGANVLTF.

The chain recombines TRBV6-5 with TRBJ2-7; the D gene is possibly TRBD1 (6 bases). Germline CDR1 reads MNHEY; CDR2 reads SVGAGI. Trimming took 2 bases from V and 2 from J, leaving 16 bases between them. CDR3 size: 16 residues. The CDR3 sequence is CASSYGPGTPTYEQYF. Here the CDR3 DNA reads TGTGCCAGCAGTTACGGACCCGGGACACCAACCTACGAGCAGTACTTC.

V gene TRBV28 combines with J gene TRBJ1-2; a weak D match, TRBD1 (6 bases). CDR3 size: 16 residues. Germline V lookup: CDR1 MDHEN, CDR2 SYDVKM. Trimming pared 6 bases from V and 4 bases from J, leaving 21 bases between. CDR3 loop: CASRFILSGAGYGYTF. The DNA of the CDR3 is TGTGCCAGCAGGTTCATTTTATCAGGGGCGGGCTATGGCTACACCTTC.

As regards this clonotype: Given a much more abundant clone one base away, this may be a read error. This rearrangement joins TRBV20-1 to TRBJ2-7, with a weak D call TRBD2 (6 bases). The CDR3 is 14 residues long. V was clipped by 0 bases and J by 4 bases, with 13 bases between them. CDR1 DFQATT and CDR2 SNEGSKA come from the germline V gene (reference sequence). The CDR3 here is CSAREAGGRYEQYF. CDR3 nucleotide sequence: TGCAGTGCTAGAGAGGCTGGAGGGAGATACGAGCAGTACTTC.

This clonotype appeared many times. The CDR3 DNA reads as TGTGCCAGCAGTACTACAGGGATCCCCTACGAGCAGTACTTC. Amino acids: CASSTTGIPYEQYF. The chain uses TRBV2 and TRBJ2-7; D perhaps matches TRBD1 (6 bases). Germline V gene data show CDR1 as SNHLY and CDR2 as FYNNEI. This CDR3 spans 14 amino acids. Trimming took 5 bases from V and 2 from J, leaving 13 bases between them.

This clonotype was counted at least ten times. The V gene is TRBV18, the J gene TRBJ1-2, with 7 bases matching TRBD1. Unmatched junction bases numbered 5, after V lost 6 bases and J lost 4 bases. The CDR3 has 13 residues. Germline values: CDR1 KGHSH, CDR2 LQKENI. DNA of the CDR3: TGTGCCAGCTCCGGGACAGCAACCTATGGCTACACCTTC. Translated: CASSGTATYGYTF.

This clonotype occurred a few times. The J gene is TRBJ1-1, the V gene TRBV29-1; perhaps TRBD1 as D (5 bases). The CDR3 totals 11 residues. Germline assignment: CDR1 SQVTM and CDR2 ANQGSEA. The V end was cut by 4 bases, the J end by 6 bases, with 9 bases between. The CDR3: CSVGGLAEAFF. DNA for the CDR3: TGCAGCGTTGGGGGACTGGCTGAAGCTTTCTTT.

In its sample, this clonotype was seen a few times. The chain combines TRBV20-1 with TRBJ2-3; TRBD1 aligns across 10 bases. Trimming cost V 2 bases and J 5 bases; bases outside gene matches: 4. This CDR3 contains 14 residues. Looked up from germline, CDR1 is DFQATT and CDR2 is SNEGSKA (reference sequence). The CDR3 reads CSARSGTGVDTQYF. As DNA, the CDR3 is TGCAGTGCTAGATCCGGGACAGGGGTAGATACGCAGTATTTT.

The rearrangement links TRBV20-1 to TRBJ2-1; 12 bases agree with TRBD2. The CDR3 has 15 residues. Trimming cost V 6 bases and J 7 bases; bases outside gene matches: 10. Germline assignment: CDR1 DFQATT and CDR2 SNEGSKA (reference sequence). CDR3 DNA sequence: TGCAGTGCCGCCTCTAGCGGGAGGGCCACGAATGAGCAGTTCTTC. This gives the protein CSAASSGRATNEQFF.

J is TRBJ2-7 and V is TRBV5-6, with D maybe TRBD2 (6 bases). With 4 bases removed from V and 5 bases from J, the gap between germline ends came to 13 bases. CDR1 and CDR2 from the germline V gene are SGHDT and YYEEEE. The CDR3 is 13 residues long. CDR3 bases: TGTGCCAGCAGCCGGCTCGGGGGACACGAGCAGTACTTC. Translation gives CASSRLGGHEQYF.

This clonotype was counted many times. J is TRBJ1-1 and V is TRBV18; 10 nucleotides match TRBD1. This CDR3 has 14 residues. V lost 5 bases and J lost 4; bases outside the gene matches: 4. Germline CDR1 is KGHSH and CDR2 is LQKENI. CDR3 amino acids: CASSGTGVGTEAFF. The CDR3 DNA reads as TGTGCCAGCTCAGGGACAGGGGTTGGCACTGAAGCTTTCTTT.

The chain has TRBV28 and TRBJ2-2; D is perhaps TRBD1 (5 bases). The CDR3 sequence is 15 residues long. The germline gives CDR1 MDHEN, CDR2 SYDVKM. Trimming shortened V by 11 bases and J by 0 bases, and 16 bases separated the two germline ends. The CDR3 coding sequence is TGTGCCGTCCAGGGTCCCACCGCGAACACCGGGGAGCTGTTTTTT. This translates into CAVQGPTANTGELFF.

The gene calls are TRBV6-5 and TRBJ2-1; 9 bases agree with TRBD2. Trimming at V came to 4 bases and at J to 6 bases, leaving 4 bases not matched to a gene. This CDR3 is built from 14 residues. The germline gives CDR1 MNHEY, CDR2 SVGAGI. The CDR3 DNA reads TGTGCCAGCAGTTGGGGAGCGGGAGGCAATGAGCAGTTCTTC. Its protein is CASSWGAGGNEQFF.

J is TRBJ2-1 and V is TRBV14, with a possible D match to TRBD2 (6 bases). Trimming pared 0 bases from V and 10 bases from J, leaving 13 bases between. The CDR3 runs 14 residues. CDR1 is SGHDN and CDR2 is FVKESK in the germline V gene. The CDR3 loop is CASSQELGGREQFF. The DNA of the CDR3 is TGTGCCAGCAGCCAAGAGCTCGGGGGACGGGAGCAGTTCTTC.

This clonotype was observed many times. V is TRBV5-1 and J is TRBJ2-1; 10 nucleotides line up with TRBD1. The CDR3 sequence is 16 residues long. V lost 0 bases and J lost 3; bases outside the gene matches: 3. Germline V gene data show CDR1 as SGHRS and CDR2 as YFSETQ. The CDR3 spells CASSLGDRGVYNEQFF. In nucleotides, the CDR3 is TGCGCCAGCAGCTTGGGGGACAGGGGAGTCTACAATGAGCAGTTCTTC.

The rearrangement uses TRBV13 and TRBJ2-3, with TRBD2 matching over 7 bases. The J segment lost 2 bases and the V segment lost 4 bases, leaving 21 bases of the junction unmatched. Germline CDR1 reads PRHDT; CDR2 reads FYEKMQ (reference sequence). The CDR3 is 20 residues long. The CDR3 DNA reads as TGTGCCAGCAGCTCCCCGGGGTATGAGCGGGGATTACACAACACAGATACGCAGTATTTT. Amino acid sequence: CASSSPGYERGLHNTDTQYF.